This T cell receptor beta chain was recovered during a study of T cell responses to AZD1222 COVID-19 vaccine. Overall study results and limits: Only 5 or 6 AZD1222 recipients were seropositive at baseline. Vaccine-associated CD4 TCRs spanned spike, dominant at 160-218 and 743-854. Donors were mostly white British, more females; clonal diversity possibly underestimated.

Some clones are missing from TCRdb's copy, which holds only in-frame ones; the method was immunoSEQ multiplex PCR. The repertoire has approximately 70,000 clones, 86% of them found once; the top ten carry about 2.5%. Germline V gene lookup returns CDR1 SGHTA and CDR2 FQGTGA. Trimming removed 1 base from V and 3 bases from J; junction bases left unmatched: 6. The CDR3 is 17 residues long. Only one count was recorded for this clone. Its specificity is unknown. The rearrangement uses TRBV7-3 and TRBJ2-2; 9 nucleotides align to TRBD2. The clonotype originates from an adult in good health. Sequenced material: peripheral blood, taken on day 0 of AZD1222 vaccination. This CDR3 is CASSLRSGGLHTGELFF. The CDR3 bases are TGTGCCAGCAGCTTAAGAAGCGGGGGGTTGCACACCGGGGAGCTGTTTTTT.